This T cell receptor (beta chain) is drawn from a study of monozygotic twins with inflammatory bowel disease. Study-level points and caveats: IBD-affected twins scored below their healthy co-twins in TCRbeta diversity (inverse Simpson). Comparison of concordant versus discordant twins revealed no difference in repertoire similarity, possibly due to limited power.

Comment on this clonotype: Its antigen is undetermined.

Blood was drawn once per donor, and each sample measured 2 to 2.5 ml. Researchers isolated total RNA from whole blood without sorting T cells. One entry per CDR3 protein, without DNA, is what TCRdb gives after re-calling the 5' RACE reads. This sample lists about 380,000 distinct CDR3 sequences; its ten largest clones have just over 2.5%. The CDR3 contains 12 residues. Germline values: CDR1 DFQATT, CDR2 SNEGSKA (reference sequence). This clonotype originated in a human donor with ulcerative colitis or Crohn's disease, or a healthy co-twin of an affected twin (not recorded which). The chain carries TRBV20-1 and TRBJ2-7; the TCRdb D gene call, TRBD1, has no DNA to confirm it. Sequenced material: blood. The CDR3 is CSAHGASYEQYF.